A single TCR beta chain is shown here with its context. Its antigen remains undetermined. No much larger clone exists at a distance of one base, and base qualities are not known. Donors were under 40 systemically healthy Caucasian individuals from Russia aged roughly 6 to 90 years. Each donor gave 8.5 to 10 milliliters of peripheral blood, collected into EDTA-treated Vacutainer tubes. Ficoll-Paque density-gradient centrifugation was used to isolate PBMCs, with at least 6.5 million per sample. Trizol reagent was used to extract total RNA from PBMCs, with at least 5.5 micrograms per sample. Naive CD45RAhigh/CD27high T cell percentages were measured by flow cytometry on a PBMC aliquot from every donor. This entry belongs to a study of blood T cells in healthy people across ages (dated by TCRdb to 2013 to 2016). In terms of the full investigation: In model experiments, template switching captured about one uniquely barcoded TCR beta cDNA molecule for every two T cells. Using deep sequencing normalized with unique cDNA molecular identifiers, the study measured how TCR beta repertoire diversity changes with age. To avoid experimental bias, donors of different ages were spread randomly across the sequencing lanes. Using the same blood draw, the study looked at two additional independent replicas of 1 million unique cDNA reads for two donors, one aged 18 to 30 and the other aged 80 or older. Four age groups were formed from the donors: young (average roughly 15 years), middle-aged (just under 40), aged (over 55) and long-lived (more than 75).

The paper's findings and limits, for the study overall: A strong correlation was found between observed TCR beta diversity and the percentage of naive T cells measured by flow cytometry. Estimates of total diversity based on one million sequenced T cells were regarded as lower bounds and as underestimates. Bulk unsorted PBMC profiling prevented conclusive comparison of naive and antigen-experienced compartments. Because donor CMV infection status was unknown, age-related changes in expanded clonotypes were potentially confounded. Compared with the aged group, the long-lived group had more naive CD4+ T cells, fewer expanded clones and increased TCR diversity, a pattern suggesting age selection. As age increased, observed TCR beta diversity per million T cells dropped in a roughly linear way, and a significant reduction was already evident by age 40.

The library was obtained by 5' RACE. Sequencing instrument: Illumina HiSeq 2500. A second 7 to 11 cycle PCR used a sample-barcoded 5' primer and a J-beta primer mix. A unique molecular identifier was introduced onto each TCR beta cDNA molecule by a template-switch 5' adaptor carrying 12 random nucleotides. Each sample yielded at least 2.5 million CDR3-containing paired-end reads. The Mint cDNA synthesis kit, primed by a TRBC-specific oligonucleotide, was used to synthesize first-strand cDNA from all RNA. Following uracil-DNA glycosylase treatment, a first 18-cycle PCR with universal primers M1SS and BC2_uni_R was performed on all cDNA. The paper's processing steps were these. Normalization of each sample was performed by random selection of 1 million high-quality reads, each carrying a distinct molecular identifier. Reads sharing molecular identifiers were discarded rather than binned into consensus sequences. CDR3 identification, clonotype clustering and error correction used MiTCR with a Q25 quality threshold and the strictest error-elimination algorithm. A nonparametric unseen species model using Euler transformation provided a lower-bound estimate of total TCR beta diversity. TCRdb reran the public reads through fastp at Q25 and MiXCR, keeping productive beta chains. Identical CDR3 proteins give one entry, which carries the most common genes and DNA. The V and J calls were not made by the authors but by TCRdb's processing. This sample has 250,000 to 300,000 distinct CDR3 sequences in its table, and less than 30% of those were observed once. The ten largest clones add up to 29% of the sample.

The specimen sequenced was blood. The sequence was collected from a woman aged 70-85 years in good health.

The DNA sequence is given as TGTGCCAGCGCGGGGGGTTGGAATGAGCAGTTCTTC. This translates into CASAGGWNEQFF. The chain is encoded by TRBV2 joined to TRBJ2-1, and 8 junction bases match TRBD2. Trimming accounts for 8 bases at V and 7 bases at J, while the number of junction bases matched to no gene is 4. CDR1 and CDR2 are read off the germline V gene as SNHLY and FYNNEI. The CDR3 contains 12 residues, cysteine and phenylalanine counted. Solely the CDR3 DNA is kept, with 36 bases framed from the first base.